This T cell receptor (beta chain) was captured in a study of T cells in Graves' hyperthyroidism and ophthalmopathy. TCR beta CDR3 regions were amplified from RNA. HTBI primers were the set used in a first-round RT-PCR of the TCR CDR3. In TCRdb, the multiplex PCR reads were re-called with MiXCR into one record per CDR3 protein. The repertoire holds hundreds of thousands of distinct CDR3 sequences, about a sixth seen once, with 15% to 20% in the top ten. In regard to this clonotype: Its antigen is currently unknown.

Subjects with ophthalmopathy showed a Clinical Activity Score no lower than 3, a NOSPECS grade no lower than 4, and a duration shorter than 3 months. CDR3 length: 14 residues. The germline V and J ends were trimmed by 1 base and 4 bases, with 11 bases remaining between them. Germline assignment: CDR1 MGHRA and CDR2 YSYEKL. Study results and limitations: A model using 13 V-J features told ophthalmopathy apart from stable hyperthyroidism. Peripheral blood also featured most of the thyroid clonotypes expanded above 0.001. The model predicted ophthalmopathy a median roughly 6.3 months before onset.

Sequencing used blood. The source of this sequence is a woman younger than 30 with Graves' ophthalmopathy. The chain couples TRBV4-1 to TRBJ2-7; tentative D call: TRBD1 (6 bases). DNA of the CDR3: TGCGCCAGCAGCCAAGCAACAGGGCGGTACGAGCAGTACTTC. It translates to CASSQATGRYEQYF.